Given below is one T cell receptor beta chain in context. As yet, its antigen is unknown. V dropped 4 bases and J dropped 0 bases, with 19 bases sitting between them. Germline-derived CDR1 and CDR2 are LGHNA and YNFKEQ. The CDR3 has 19 amino acids. Sequencing used immunoSEQ multiplex PCR; TCRdb keeps in-frame clones, though not all of them. The top ten clones hold around 2.2% of a sample with about 45,000 clones, 85% of them seen once. The sample comes from a study of lymphopenia after photon versus proton radiotherapy. Whole-study findings and limits: After lymphocyte nadir, photon-treated repertoires showed oligoclonal expansion, especially CD8+ Temra. A bigger post-nadir fall in TCR diversity correlated inversely with survival time in deceased patients.

The clonotype comes from a man in his forties with gastric cancer. V is TRBV4-2 and J is TRBJ2-6; D may be TRBD2 (5 bases). Material: peripheral blood, obtained from a patient treated with photon-based radiotherapy. In DNA, the CDR3 is TGTGCCAGCAGCCTACCACTCGTCGGGGAACACTCTGGGGCCAACGTCCTGACTTTC. Residues: CASSLPLVGEHSGANVLTF.